These 20 T cell receptor beta chains share one sample of origin, sequenced in a study of spatial heterogeneity in lung cancer. Study outcomes and limitations: Within tumors, counts of expanded alpha and beta TCRs tracked tumor mutation counts.

No antigen has been assigned to these receptors. Noted time point: sample taken at primary tumor resection. TCRdb reprocessed the 5' RACE reads with MiXCR, giving one entry per CDR3 protein. Altogether fewer than 20,000 distinct CDR3 sequences are present, around 7% being singletons, with the ten largest covering around 20%. The material was lung tumor tissue, obtained at surgery. The origin of the receptors is a female donor with early-stage non-small cell lung cancer.

This clonotype was detected a few times. For the CDR3, the DNA is TGTGCCAGCAGCGAAATAGGACAGGGTGGCACTGAAGCTTTCTTT. Protein sequence: CASSEIGQGGTEAFF. V and J are TRBV5-5 and TRBJ1-1; the match to TRBD1 covers 8 bases. The CDR3 consists of 15 residues. Germline V gives CDR1 SGHKS, CDR2 YYEKEE (reference sequence). V dropped 4 bases and J dropped 4; count of bases not matched to a gene: 9.

This clonotype was recorded at least ten times. The chain joins TRBV6-5 to TRBJ1-6; D is ambiguous. The CDR3 has 17 residues. Trimming removed 6 bases from V and 9 bases from J, with 24 bases in between. Germline V gene lookup returns CDR1 MNHEY and CDR2 SVGAGI. The CDR3 region is CASRPLTSETGISPLHF. CDR3 in DNA: TGTGCCAGCAGGCCCTTAACATCGGAAACGGGAATTTCACCCCTCCACTTT.

There are many counts of this clonotype. This chain joins TRBV12-3 or TRBV12-4 and TRBJ1-5, with D perhaps matching TRBD1 (6 bases). V gave up 5 bases and J gave up 7 bases, with 12 bases separating them. CDR3 size: 13 residues. CDR3 bases: TGTGCCAGCAGTCGGACAGATGCCCAGCCCCAGCATTTT. Translation: CASSRTDAQPQHF.

This clonotype was picked up many times. This sequence joins TRBV9 and TRBJ1-4, with D possibly TRBD1 on 6 matching bases. The germline V gene has CDR1 SGDLS and CDR2 YYNGEE. This CDR3 is 14 amino acids long. The ends were cut back, 0 bases at V and 8 bases at J, with 11 bases in the middle. CDR3 sequence: CASSVEQGGEKLFF. In nucleotides, the CDR3 is TGTGCCAGCAGCGTAGAACAGGGTGGCGAAAAACTGTTTTTT.

This clonotype was picked up many times. The chain is built from TRBV7-2 and TRBJ1-5, with D uncertain. Trimming removed 2 bases from V and 15 bases from J, with 17 bases in between. CDR3 length: 13 amino acids. Per the germline V gene, CDR1 is SGHTA and CDR2 is FQGNSA. The CDR3, as DNA: TGTGCCAGCAGCTTAAATTTGCAGGCGCCTCCGCATTTT. Its translation: CASSLNLQAPPHF.

This clonotype was found a few times. The gene calls are TRBV13 and TRBJ2-7; 9 bases map to TRBD2. This CDR3 region has 16 residues. V dropped 5 bases and J dropped 2; count of bases not matched to a gene: 10. CDR1 and CDR2 (germline): PRHDT, FYEKMQ (reference sequence). The CDR3 region is CASSHLGGGAPYEQYF. CDR3 sequence (DNA): TGTGCCAGCAGCCACTTGGGCGGGGGGGCCCCCTACGAGCAGTACTTC.

This clonotype was found many times. V is TRBV5-1 and J is TRBJ2-1; possibly TRBD2 for D (5 bases). CDR1 is SGHRS, CDR2 YFSETQ, per germline. The CDR3 loop spans 13 amino acids. Trimming removed 4 bases at V and 5 bases at J, with 10 bases between. CDR3 in DNA: TGCGCCAGCAGCCTTAGCGTCGACAATGAGCAGTTCTTC. Protein sequence: CASSLSVDNEQFF.

In its sample, this clonotype was seen many times. The rearrangement joins TRBV10-3 to TRBJ1-1; possibly TRBD1 for D (5 bases). The V end was cut by 3 bases, the J end by 5 bases, with 19 bases between. Germline lookup yields CDR1 ENHRY and CDR2 SYGVKD. The CDR3 sequence is 16 residues long. CDR3: CAISDRDSHIGTEAFF. The DNA of the CDR3 is TGTGCCATCAGTGACCGAGACAGCCACATTGGGACTGAAGCTTTCTTT.

This clonotype showed up just a few times. The chain combines TRBV12-3 or TRBV12-4 with TRBJ1-1; D gene unclear. The CDR3 has 11 residues. Trimming removed 6 bases at V and 11 bases at J, with 13 bases between. In DNA, the CDR3 is TGTGCCAGCAGCACGGCCTATGAGGCTTTCTTT. The encoded protein is CASSTAYEAFF.

This clonotype was detected only a few times. The V call is TRBV7-8, the J call TRBJ2-7; perhaps TRBD1 as D (6 bases). Looked up from germline, CDR1 is SGHVS and CDR2 is FQNEAQ. This CDR3 is built from 14 residues. V was shortened by 5 bases and J by 3 bases, with 14 bases between the two germline ends. CDR3 amino acids: CASSPRTANYEQYF. The DNA for the CDR3 is TGTGCCAGCAGCCCTAGGACAGCTAACTACGAGCAGTACTTC. The variable domain in full, completed from reference TRBV7-8 and TRBJ2-7, reads GAGVSQSPRYKVAKRGQDVALRCDPISGHVSLFWYQQALGQGPEFLTYFQNEAQLDKSGLPSDRFFAERPEGSVSTLKIQRTQQEDSAVYLCASSPRTANYEQYFGPGTRLTVT.

The V call is TRBV12-3 or TRBV12-4, the J call TRBJ2-1; D gene uncertain. Trimming removed 1 base from V and 2 bases from J, with 15 bases in between. CDR3 length: 17 amino acids. CDR3 amino acids: CASSLDPPSVTYNEQFF. For the CDR3, the DNA is TGTGCCAGCAGTTTAGATCCTCCGAGCGTTACCTACAATGAGCAGTTCTTC.

This clonotype was counted many times. The chain uses TRBV7-3 and TRBJ2-2; possible D gene TRBD1, 6 bases. Trimming cost V 5 bases and J 4 bases, with 11 bases left between them. The germline V gene encodes CDR1 SGHTA and CDR2 FQGTGA. This CDR3 has 14 residues. The CDR3 DNA sequence: TGTGCCAGCAGCCCGGGACAAAGCACCGGGGAGCTGTTTTTT. The encoded protein is CASSPGQSTGELFF. Full variable domain (missing parts from reference TRBV7-3 and TRBJ2-2): GAGVSQTPSNKVTEKGKYVELRCDPISGHTALYWYRQSLGQGPEFLIYFQGTGAADDSGLPNDRFFAVRPEGSVSTLKIQRTERGDSAVYLCASSPGQSTGELFFGEGSRLTVL.

J is TRBJ2-1 and V is TRBV6-4; D is unresolved. Trimming took 6 bases from V and 5 from J, leaving 11 bases between them. CDR1 and CDR2 from the germline V gene are MRHNA and SNTAGT. The CDR3 has 13 residues. In DNA, the CDR3 is TGTGCCAGCAGCAGATCTAGTAACAATGAGCAGTTCTTC. Its protein is CASSRSSNNEQFF.

This clonotype counts as medium-sized. The chain couples TRBV20-1 to TRBJ2-1; either TRBD1 or TRBD2 may fit D (5 bases each). Between the trimmed V and J ends, which lost 0 bases and 2 bases, there was a span of 11 bases. CDR3 size: 15 residues. CDR1 and CDR2 (germline): DFQATT, SNEGSKA (reference sequence). The CDR3 DNA sequence: TGCAGTGCTAGAGATGGGACGGCAGCCTACAATGAGCAGTTCTTC. This encodes CSARDGTAAYNEQFF.

This clonotype was seen at least ten times. The DNA for the CDR3 is TGCAGTGCTAGAGATAGCAGGGTTCCCCACGAGCAGTACTTC. It specifies CSARDSRVPHEQYF. The chain uses TRBV20-1 and TRBJ2-7; possible D gene TRBD1, 5 bases. Germline CDR1 reads DFQATT; CDR2 reads SNEGSKA (reference sequence). This CDR3 spans 14 amino acids. With 0 bases removed from V and 5 bases from J, the gap between germline ends came to 14 bases.

By share, this clonotype counts as medium-sized. CDR3 amino acids: CASRHTGTGVNQPQHF. DNA for the CDR3: TGTGCCAGTAGGCATACCGGGACAGGGGTCAATCAGCCCCAGCATTTT. This chain joins TRBV19 and TRBJ1-5; 10 nucleotides align to TRBD1. The CDR3 spans 16 residues. In germline, CDR1 is LNHDA, CDR2 SQIVND (reference sequence). The V gene end was trimmed by 6 bases and the J gene end by 3 bases; junction bases not matched to a gene: 8.

This clonotype was recorded many times. This chain joins TRBV7-2 and TRBJ2-2; TRBD1 is a possible D gene (5 bases). The CDR3 has 18 residues. CDR1 and CDR2 from the germline V gene are SGHTA and FQGNSA. V was clipped by 7 bases and J by 1 base, with 22 bases between them. Written as DNA, the CDR3 is TGTGCCAGCACCCTTATCGGATGGCCAACAGGGAACACCGGGGAGCTGTTTTTT. Protein sequence: CASTLIGWPTGNTGELFF.

In this sample, this clonotype turned up many times. Here the CDR3 reads CATSEDRGLGQPQHF. CDR3 coding DNA: TGTGCCACCAGCGAGGACAGGGGGCTGGGTCAGCCCCAGCATTTT. V gene TRBV15 combines with J gene TRBJ1-5; 11 bases are shared with TRBD1. The trim removed 5 bases at V and 6 bases at J, leaving 6 bases unmatched. This CDR3 is 15 amino acids long. Germline V gene data show CDR1 as LNHNV and CDR2 as YYDKDF (reference sequence).

This clonotype occurred many times. The V and J genes are TRBV6-1 and TRBJ2-1; 8 positions agree with TRBD1. J gave up 4 bases and V 6 bases, and 8 bases lay outside the gene matches. The CDR3 spans 15 residues. CDR1 is MNHNS, CDR2 SASEGT, per germline. The CDR3 region is CASRSRRDRYNEQFF. The CDR3 DNA is TGTGCCAGCAGGTCGAGGAGGGACAGGTACAATGAGCAGTTCTTC.

This clonotype was detected many times. This chain joins TRBV10-2 and TRBJ2-4; tentatively, D is TRBD2 (6 bases). The CDR3 contains 14 residues. Germline V gives CDR1 WSHSY, CDR2 SAAADI. V was clipped by 4 bases and J by 6 bases, with 13 bases between them. The CDR3 protein is CASSVGGAGNIQYF. The CDR3, as DNA: TGCGCCAGCAGTGTTGGAGGGGCTGGAAACATTCAGTACTTC.